The entry below describes one TCR beta chain. The sample belongs to a study of OX40 agonist ivuxolimab in advanced cancers. V trimming: 4 bases; J trimming: 9 bases; junction bases outside the gene matches: 8. The CDR3 length is 13 residues. Germline CDR1 reads SGHKS; CDR2 reads YYEKEE (reference sequence). Some clones are missing from TCRdb's copy, which holds only in-frame ones; the method was immunoSEQ multiplex PCR. The table includes 65,000 to 80,000 clones, roughly 80% detected once. Sequencing was performed on CD4+ or CD8+ T cells sorted from blood, taken in a trial of the OX40 agonist ivuxolimab. The sequence derives from an adult with an advanced solid tumor such as melanoma, head and neck, liver or kidney cancer. This chain uses TRBV5-5 with TRBJ2-7, with TRBD1 matching 9 bases. For the CDR3, the DNA is TGTGCCAGCAGCCCCGACAGGGGGATGGGGCAGTACTTC. It yields the protein CASSPDRGMGQYF.